The clone carrying this T cell receptor beta chain was seen only a few times. The data were taken from a study of patients and donors after allogeneic stem cell transplantation. TCRdb redid the calling of the RT-PCR reads with MiXCR, one entry per CDR3 protein. The table has over 130,000 distinct CDR3 sequences, 30% to 45% seen once. V lost 6 bases and J 1 base, leaving 15 bases between the germline ends. The CDR3 covers 16 residues. Sample: blood, either unsorted or a sorted T cell fraction (not recorded which). V gene TRBV12-3 or TRBV12-4 combines with J gene TRBJ2-2, with D possibly matching TRBD2 (6 bases). The source of this sequence is a human donor who was either an allogeneic HSCT recipient or a stem cell or donor lymphocyte infusion donor (not recorded which). It is not recorded whose cells these are; they may come from a transplant donor. In nucleotides, the CDR3 is TGTGCCAGCAGCCAGGATGGGGGGAAGAACACCGGGGAGCTGTTTTTT. It encodes CASSQDGGKNTGELFF.